The clone carrying this TCR beta chain was recorded once. As yet, its antigen is unknown. Assay: immunoSEQ multiplex PCR; the TCRdb copy retains only in-frame clones and omits some. The sample records around 2.1 million clones, approximately 94% being singletons. Trimming pared 0 bases from V and 4 bases from J, leaving 7 bases between. Germline loops: CDR1 SGHTA, CDR2 FQGNSA. This CDR3 has 14 residues. The healthy adult donors were HIV-negative and reported no recent acute infections or vaccinations. Division of CD4+ cells produced a CD45RA+ naive subset and a CD45RA-negative memory subset. The entry originates in a study of shared clonotypes between healthy human individuals. Study-wide findings and caveats: Rarefaction gave evidence that sorted-subset sequencing remained incomplete despite large depth. Shared clonotypes: 4.5% to 6% naive CD4, about 3.3% naive CD8, over 2% memory CD4, 0.4% memory CD8.

The chain employs TRBV7-2 and TRBJ1-3; no firm D call. The sample taken for sequencing was naive CD4+ T cells sorted from blood. Specified subset: CD45RA+ positively selected. This receptor was taken from a man aged 18 to 29 in good health. DNA of the CDR3: TGTGCCAGCAGCTTAGCAGGGTACGGAAACACCATATATTTT. Its translation is CASSLAGYGNTIYF.